The clone carrying this TCR beta chain was recorded a few times. Its antigen is unidentified. TCRdb fed the reads into MiXCR, producing one record per CDR3 protein. Among roughly 760,000 distinct CDR3 sequences listed, 35% were seen once. This specimen comes from a study of T cell repertoires in cytomegalovirus infection. At the level of the study: The public TCR beta signatures pointed to both CMV infection and matching HLA type.

From germline, CDR1 is SQVTM and CDR2 ANQGSEA. Trimming shortened V by 0 bases and J by 3 bases, and 16 bases separated the two germline ends. CDR3 length: 16 amino acids. General study results and limits: CMV-specific HLA-C-restricted TCR beta clonotypes dominated the ex vivo response. Carriage of CMV together with the relevant HLA was identifiable through cumulative public TCR beta family frequency.

This clonotype was sampled from a human donor in good health (CMV status not recorded). Some clones in this sample may be carry-over from other donors' samples. The sample taken for sequencing was PBMCs. The V call is TRBV29-1, the J call TRBJ2-3, with TRBD2 as a possible D gene (6 bases). The DNA for the CDR3 is TGCAGCGTTGAAGATAGGTTGCGGGGCCGGACAGATACGCAGTATTTT. This codes for CSVEDRLRGRTDTQYF.